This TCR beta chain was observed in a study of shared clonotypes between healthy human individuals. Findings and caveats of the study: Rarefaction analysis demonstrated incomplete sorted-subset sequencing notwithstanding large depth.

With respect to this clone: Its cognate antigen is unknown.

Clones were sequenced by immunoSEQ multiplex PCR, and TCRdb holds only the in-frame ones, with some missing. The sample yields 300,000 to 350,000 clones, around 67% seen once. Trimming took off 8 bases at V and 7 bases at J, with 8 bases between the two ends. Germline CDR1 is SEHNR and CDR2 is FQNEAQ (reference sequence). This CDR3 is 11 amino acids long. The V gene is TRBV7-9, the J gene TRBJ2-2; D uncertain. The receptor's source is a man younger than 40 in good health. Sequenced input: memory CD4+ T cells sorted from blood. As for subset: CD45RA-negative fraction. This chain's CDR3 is CASARFGELFF. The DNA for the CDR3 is TGTGCCAGCGCCCGATTCGGGGAGCTGTTTTTT.